This T cell receptor beta chain was profiled in a study of T cell repertoires in cytomegalovirus infection. Turning to the study itself: Indicated by public TCR beta signatures were CMV infection and matching HLA type.

CDR1 DFQATT and CDR2 SNEGSKA come from the germline V gene (reference sequence). After removal of 6 bases from V and 3 bases from J, the junction contained 8 bases not matched to a gene. This CDR3 is built from 15 residues. With regard to this clonotype: Antigen specificity is unknown.

Study-level results: Adding up the frequency of public TCR beta families identified people who carried CMV plus the relevant HLA. Dominating the ex vivo response were TCR beta clonotypes that were CMV-specific and HLA-C-restricted.

TCRdb fed the reads into MiXCR, producing one record per CDR3 protein. The sample yields 400,000 or so distinct CDR3 sequences, 15% to 20% seen once. The receptor was derived from a human donor in good health (CMV status not recorded). Some clones in this sample may be carry-over from other donors' samples. The sequenced sample was PBMCs. The rearrangement joins TRBV20-1 to TRBJ2-1, with TRBD2 matching 10 bases. In DNA, the CDR3 is TGCAGTGCGCAGACCAGCGGGAGGGGCTACAATGAGCAGTTCTTC. Its translation is CSAQTSGRGYNEQFF.